This section outlines one TCR beta chain sequence together with its context. The data derive from a study of blood T cell repertoires in COVID-19. Overall study context: T cells, B-cell-depleted T cells, or PBMCs supplied cDNA or gDNA.

Profiling relied on immunoSEQ multiplex PCR, and the TCRdb table lists in-frame clones only, not all of them. The sample lists approximately 100,000 clones, under 75% occurring once. The source is a man at least 80 years old with acute or convalescent COVID-19. The sequenced sample consisted of peripheral blood.

CDR3 nucleotide sequence: TGTGCCAGCAGCCGTTCTGCGAACTACGAGCAGTACTTC. Protein sequence: CASSRSANYEQYF. This sequence joins TRBV4-2 and TRBJ2-7, with D unclear. Looked up from germline, CDR1 is LGHNA and CDR2 is YNFKEQ. V was clipped by 4 bases and J by 3 bases, with 10 bases between them. The CDR3 extends over 13 amino acids.